These 24 T cell receptor beta chains were all obtained from the same sample, sequenced in a study of T cell changes during pregnancy in multiple sclerosis. Profiled with immunoSEQ multiplex PCR; TCRdb holds only in-frame clones, not every one. The sample contains approximately 35,000 clones, around nine tenths of which appear only once. The specimen comprised CD4+ T cells from peripheral blood mononuclear cells, sampled after pregnancy. Receptor source: a female donor in good health, enrolled as a control in a pregnancy study.

Points on this clone: Additional DNA sequences in this sample encode the identical CDR3. The chain has TRBV6-5 and TRBJ1-4; 10 bases agree with TRBD1. V lost 6 bases and J lost 6; bases outside the gene matches: 4. The V gene's germline CDR1 is MNHEY and CDR2 SVGAGI. The CDR3 has 14 residues. The DNA of the CDR3 is TGTGCCAGCAGCAGACAGGGGGCCGATGAAAAACTGTTTTTT. Its translation: CASSRQGADEKLFF.

The genes are TRBV2 and TRBJ2-7; D perhaps matches TRBD2 (6 bases). With 4 bases removed from V and 3 bases from J, the gap between germline ends came to 19 bases. In germline, CDR1 is SNHLY, CDR2 FYNNEI. This CDR3 is 16 amino acids long. In nucleotides, the CDR3 is TGTGCCAGCAGTGCGGAGGGAGTCCTCGTTAGCTACGAGCAGTACTTC. This encodes CASSAEGVLVSYEQYF.

This clone has only one observation. The chain uses TRBV7-9 and TRBJ2-3, with TRBD2 matching 7 bases. Unmatched junction bases numbered 7, after V lost 5 bases and J lost 8 bases. This CDR3 is 13 amino acids long. Germline assignment: CDR1 SEHNR and CDR2 FQNEAQ (reference sequence). The CDR3 bases are TGTGCCAGCAGCCCTCCGGGGGGTGCTACGCAGTATTTT. Its translation is CASSPPGGATQYF.

The chain is built from TRBV4-2 and TRBJ2-7; maybe TRBD2 (5 bases). Deletions cut 2 bases from V and 4 bases from J, with 24 bases between. The CDR3 is 18 residues long. Per germline, CDR1 LGHNA and CDR2 YNFKEQ. Written as DNA, the CDR3 is TGTGCCAGCAGCCAACTCCCGGCGACTGGACTCGCGCAGTACGAGCAGTACTTC. Amino acids: CASSQLPATGLAQYEQYF.

V gene TRBV6-4 combines with J gene TRBJ1-5, with a possible D match to TRBD1 (5 bases). This CDR3 is built from 15 residues. Trimming removed 5 bases at V and 3 bases at J, with 14 bases between. CDR1 and CDR2 (germline): MRHNA, SNTAGT. The CDR3 here is CASSPGPGDNQPQHF. The CDR3 DNA reads as TGTGCCAGCAGTCCTGGCCCGGGGGACAATCAGCCCCAGCATTTT.

The gene calls are TRBV7-2 and TRBJ1-6; D possibly corresponds to TRBD1 (5 bases). Germline loops: CDR1 SGHTA, CDR2 FQGNSA. The CDR3 is 17 residues long. V was pared by 2 bases and J by 7 bases, with 18 bases between. The CDR3 reads CASSLSGEGKGNSPLHF. The CDR3 nucleotides are TGTGCCAGCAGCTTATCAGGAGAAGGGAAGGGGAATTCACCCCTCCACTTT.

This chain connects TRBV30 to TRBJ1-2, with a weak D call TRBD1 (6 bases). V lost 3 bases to trimming and J lost 3 bases, with 11 bases between them. Germline V gene sequence: CDR1 GTSNPN, CDR2 SVGIG (reference sequence). This CDR3 is 13 amino acids long. The CDR3 is CAWRGDTYYGYTF. The CDR3, as DNA: TGTGCCTGGAGGGGGGACACCTACTATGGCTACACCTTC.

This clone was picked up a small number of times. The chain uses TRBV14 and TRBJ2-1, with 9 bases matching TRBD2. Germline-derived CDR1 and CDR2 are SGHDN and FVKESK. Trimming at V came to 4 bases and at J to 14 bases, leaving 12 bases not matched to a gene. The length of the CDR3 is 14 residues. The CDR3 bases are TGTGCCAGCAGCCCTAGCGGGAAGACCCTTAGGGAGTTCTTC. This sequence encodes CASSPSGKTLREFF.

This chain connects TRBV7-8 to TRBJ1-1; TRBD1 might be the D (6 bases). This CDR3 has 15 residues. In germline, CDR1 is SGHVS, CDR2 FQNEAQ. With 2 bases removed from V and 1 base from J, the gap between germline ends came to 11 bases. DNA for the CDR3: TGTGCCAGCAGCTTACTGACAGGCCCGAACACTGAAGCTTTCTTT. Translating it yields CASSLLTGPNTEAFF.

The chain joins TRBV7-6 to TRBJ1-1; no clear D. The germline CDR1 and CDR2 sequences are SGHVS and FNYEAQ. This CDR3 region has 13 residues. Between the trimmed V and J ends, which lost 1 base and 5 bases, there was a span of 8 bases. Written as DNA, the CDR3 is TGTGCCAGCAGCTTAGGATCGGAGACTGAAGCTTTCTTT. Amino acid sequence: CASSLGSETEAFF.

V is TRBV4-3 and J is TRBJ1-1, with 10 nucleotides matching TRBD1. Germline CDR1 LGHNA, CDR2 YSLEER. Unmatched junction bases numbered 1, after V lost 1 base and J lost 2 bases. The CDR3 is 15 amino acids. CDR3 sequence reads: CASSQVTGGNTEAFF. CDR3 nucleotide sequence: TGCGCCAGCAGCCAAGTGACAGGGGGCAACACTGAAGCTTTCTTT.

The V and J genes are TRBV11-3 and TRBJ2-7, with TRBD2 as a possible D gene (5 bases). The V and J ends lost 0 bases and 5 bases respectively, with 8 bases between them. This CDR3 spans 13 amino acids. Germline V CDR1 and CDR2: SGHNT, YENEEA. The CDR3: CASSLDPGNEQYF. The CDR3 nucleotides are TGTGCCAGCAGCTTAGATCCGGGGAACGAGCAGTACTTC.

The chain has TRBV29-1 and TRBJ1-4; maybe TRBD1 (6 bases). V was trimmed by 4 bases and J by 0 bases, leaving 9 bases between them. The CDR3 totals 14 residues. Germline V gene data show CDR1 as SQVTM and CDR2 as ANQGSEA. CDR3: CSVAGVATNEKLFF. The CDR3 bases are TGCAGCGTTGCAGGGGTTGCAACTAATGAAAAACTGTTTTTT.

J is TRBJ2-1 and V is TRBV5-6, with TRBD1 matching 8 bases. Trimming cost V 0 bases and J 3 bases; bases outside gene matches: 5. Germline CDR1 is SGHDT and CDR2 is YYEEEE. The CDR3 length is 16 residues. The CDR3: CASSLAFGQGYNEQFF. The CDR3 DNA sequence: TGTGCCAGCAGCTTGGCCTTCGGACAGGGCTACAATGAGCAGTTCTTC.

The chain joins TRBV5-1 to TRBJ1-1, with 7 bases aligning to TRBD1. The CDR3 has 15 amino acids. Germline V CDR1 and CDR2: SGHRS, YFSETQ. The V gene end was trimmed by 0 bases and the J gene end by 1 base; junction bases not matched to a gene: 3. The CDR3 protein is CASSLARTGNTEAFF. For the CDR3, the DNA is TGCGCCAGCAGCTTGGCTCGGACAGGGAACACTGAAGCTTTCTTT.

The chain carries TRBV2 and TRBJ2-7, with TRBD2 matching over 8 bases. The trim removed 9 bases at V and 0 bases at J, leaving 16 bases unmatched. The CDR3 has 17 amino acids. Germline CDR1 reads SNHLY; CDR2 reads FYNNEI. The DNA for the CDR3 is TGTGCCAGGGGGCCGCCAGGACTAGCAGGTTTCTCCTACGAGCAGTACTTC. Amino acids: CARGPPGLAGFSYEQYF.

This chain connects TRBV23-1 to TRBJ2-7; 8 bases are shared with TRBD1. Being an ORF, TRBV23-1 has a function that is uncertain. V lost 3 bases and J lost 0; bases outside the gene matches: 10. The CDR3 length is 17 residues. For the CDR3, the DNA is TGCGCCAGCAGTCACTATACAGGGGGTGTGAGCTCCTACGAGCAGTACTTC. Translated, it gives CASSHYTGGVSSYEQYF.

This chain links TRBV7-8 with TRBJ1-6; no reliable D call. This CDR3 contains 17 residues. In germline, CDR1 is SGHVS, CDR2 FQNEAQ. Trimming left V 1 base short and J 0 bases short, with 10 bases between. This chain's CDR3 is CASSLDVGSSYNSPLHF. The CDR3 DNA reads as TGTGCCAGCAGCTTAGATGTAGGGAGCTCCTATAATTCACCCCTCCACTTT.

The chain links TRBV12-5 to TRBJ2-7; TRBD1 matches at 8 bases. This CDR3 has 15 residues. V lost 2 bases and J lost 5; bases outside the gene matches: 8. Germline assignment: CDR1 LGHNT and CDR2 FRNRAP. CDR3 loop: CASGLTRDRNNEQYF. The CDR3 DNA follows: TGTGCTAGTGGTTTGACCCGGGACAGGAACAACGAGCAGTACTTC. Based on the CDR3 plus reference TRBV12-5 and TRBJ2-7, the full variable domain is DARVTQTPRHKVTEMGQEVTMRCQPILGHNTVFWYRQTMMQGLELLAYFRNRAPLDDSGMPKDRFSAEMPDATLATLKIQPSEPRDSAVYFCASGLTRDRNNEQYFGPGTRLTVT.

V is TRBV4-2 and J is TRBJ1-4, with 8 bases lining up with TRBD1. The CDR3 is made up of 18 amino acids. Germline trimming cut 4 bases from V and 0 bases from J; bases unmatched to any gene: 10. Germline CDR1 reads LGHNA; CDR2 reads YNFKEQ. CDR3: CASSPQDRGRATNEKLFF. The CDR3 DNA follows: TGTGCCAGCAGCCCGCAAGACAGGGGTAGGGCAACTAATGAAAAACTGTTTTTT.

The V gene is TRBV6-5, the J gene TRBJ1-1, with D possibly TRBD1 on 5 matching bases. Germline assignment: CDR1 MNHEY and CDR2 SVGAGI. V shed 5 bases and J shed 1 base, with 14 bases lying between them. The CDR3 contains 15 residues. The CDR3 here is CASSGRGTANTEAFF. DNA for the CDR3: TGTGCCAGCAGTGGGCGGGGGACGGCGAACACTGAAGCTTTCTTT.

The CDR3 here is CATTRFAANTEAFF. The CDR3 DNA follows: TGTGCCACCACCCGTTTTGCGGCGAACACTGAAGCTTTCTTT. This chain joins TRBV15 and TRBJ1-1; D gene unclear. Germline V gene sequence: CDR1 LNHNV, CDR2 YYDKDF (reference sequence). The CDR3 consists of 14 residues. Trimming left V 7 bases short and J 1 base short, with 13 bases between.

The J gene is TRBJ2-2, the V gene TRBV11-3, with 7 bases that match TRBD1. V trimming: 5 bases; J trimming: 3 bases; junction bases outside the gene matches: 9. Germline CDR1 SGHNT, CDR2 YENEEA. The CDR3 contains 16 residues. This chain's CDR3 is CASSDRTGGDTGELFF. In nucleotides, the CDR3 is TGTGCCAGCAGCGACCGGACAGGTGGGGACACCGGGGAGCTGTTTTTT.

The rearrangement links TRBV27 to TRBJ2-7; no reliable D call. CDR1 and CDR2 from the germline V gene are MNHEY and SMNVEV (reference sequence). The CDR3 is 12 amino acids. Trimming took off 4 bases at V and 2 bases at J, with 6 bases between the two ends. The DNA of the CDR3 is TGTGCCAGCAGTTCACAACCCTACGAGCAGTACTTC. It specifies CASSSQPYEQYF.